Shown below are 18 T cell receptor beta chains from a single sample sequenced in a study of cytomegalovirus exposure and HLA in healthy donors. The PCR made use of 60 Vbeta and 13 Jbeta primers. Sequencing was performed with immunoSEQ multiplex PCR; in TCRdb, only in-frame clones are kept and a portion is missing. The sample has 100,000 or so clones, around three quarters seen once; the top ten hold less than 6%. The sample comprised PBMCs. Source of these receptors: a man aged 30 to 39 in good health and CMV-seropositive.

The chain combines TRBV19 with TRBJ1-5; 11 bases are shared with TRBD1. This CDR3 has 15 amino acids. J gave up 0 bases and V 6 bases, and 1 base lay outside the gene matches. Germline V lookup: CDR1 LNHDA, CDR2 SQIVND (reference sequence). CDR3: CASRDRGPSNQPQHF. In DNA, the CDR3 is TGTGCCAGTAGGGACAGGGGGCCTAGCAATCAGCCCCAGCATTTT.

The J gene is TRBJ2-7, the V gene TRBV10-2; TRBD2 agrees at 7 bases. The junction had 1 base not matched to a gene; V was cut back by 2 bases and J by 0 bases. This CDR3 is 14 amino acids long. Germline V gene lookup returns CDR1 WSHSY and CDR2 SAAADI. The CDR3 protein is CASSEVAGSYEQYF. The CDR3 nucleotides are TGCGCCAGCAGTGAGGTAGCGGGCTCCTACGAGCAGTACTTC.

This chain uses TRBV18 with TRBJ2-1; 10 nucleotides match TRBD2. V dropped 3 bases and J dropped 7; count of bases not matched to a gene: 9. CDR3 length: 16 amino acids. The germline V gene has CDR1 KGHSH and CDR2 LQKENI. The CDR3 here is CASSPHLAGVKNEQFF. Written as DNA, the CDR3 is TGTGCCAGCTCACCTCATCTAGCGGGAGTTAAAAATGAGCAGTTCTTC. Drawing the rest from reference TRBV18 and TRBJ2-1, the complete variable domain is NAGVMQNPRHLVRRRGQEARLRCSPMKGHSHVYWYRQLPEEGLKFMVYLQKENIIDESGMPKERFSAEFPKEGPSILRIQQVVRGDSAAYFCASSPHLAGVKNEQFFGPGTRLTVL.

In its sample, this clone was seen once. The J gene is TRBJ1-2, the V gene TRBV7-9, with unresolved D. The germline V and J ends were trimmed by 7 bases and 0 bases, with 12 bases remaining between them. The CDR3 spans 14 residues. Germline CDR1 SEHNR, CDR2 FQNEAQ (reference sequence). CDR3 sequence (DNA): TGTGCCAGCACCGCGACACTTACTAACTATGGCTACACCTTC. This encodes CASTATLTNYGYTF.

The CDR3 region is CASSQADRRDEQFF. CDR3 DNA sequence: TGCGCCAGCAGCCAAGCGGATAGGAGGGATGAGCAGTTCTTC. V and J are TRBV4-1 and TRBJ2-1; tentatively, D is TRBD2 (6 bases). V was pared by 1 base and J by 8 bases, with 12 bases between. Germline loops: CDR1 MGHRA, CDR2 YSYEKL. The length of the CDR3 is 14 residues.

The chain joins TRBV7-2 to TRBJ2-7, with D possibly matching TRBD2 (5 bases). Between the trimmed V and J ends, which lost 4 bases and 2 bases, there was a span of 15 bases. This CDR3 has 15 amino acids. Germline lookup yields CDR1 SGHTA and CDR2 FQGNSA. The CDR3 reads CASSSSVGEAYEQYF. Here the CDR3 DNA reads TGTGCCAGCAGCTCCTCCGTGGGAGAGGCCTACGAGCAGTACTTC.

V and J are TRBV4-3 and TRBJ2-2; 10 positions match TRBD2. Germline V gene sequence: CDR1 LGHNA, CDR2 YSLEER. The CDR3 has 18 residues. The V and J ends lost 4 bases and 0 bases, in that order; junction bases with no gene match: 8. DNA for the CDR3: TGCGCCAGCAGCCCCAGGGGACTAGCGAGTACGAACACCGGGGAGCTGTTTTTT. Residues: CASSPRGLASTNTGELFF.

As concerns this clone: This sample also contains other DNA sequences that code for the same CDR3. The rearrangement links TRBV6-5 to TRBJ1-5; D is unresolved. V was clipped by 2 bases and J by 4 bases, with 6 bases between them. Germline CDR1 is MNHEY and CDR2 is SVGAGI. The CDR3 covers 13 residues. CDR3 in amino acids: CASSYNNNQPQHF. The CDR3 DNA reads TGTGCCAGCAGTTACAACAATAATCAGCCCCAGCATTTT.

The rearrangement uses TRBV27 and TRBJ2-3; TRBD1 matches 8 bases. After removal of 5 bases from V and 5 bases from J, the junction contained 6 bases not matched to a gene. The CDR3 is made up of 14 amino acids. The germline gives CDR1 MNHEY, CDR2 SMNVEV (reference sequence). The CDR3 spells CASSRRGRRDTQYF. The CDR3 DNA sequence: TGTGCCAGCAGTCGCAGGGGGCGAAGAGATACGCAGTATTTT.

The chain uses TRBV7-2 and TRBJ2-2; maybe TRBD1 (6 bases). CDR3 length equals 15 residues. Germline V gene data show CDR1 as SGHTA and CDR2 as FQGNSA. V dropped 5 bases and J dropped 1 base, with 11 bases sitting between them. The CDR3 protein is CASSPSRGNTGELFF. The CDR3 nucleotides are TGTGCCAGCAGCCCTAGCAGGGGGAACACCGGGGAGCTGTTTTTT.

The chain employs TRBV27 and TRBJ2-7; TRBD1 matches 8 bases. The germline V gene has CDR1 MNHEY and CDR2 SMNVEV (reference sequence). J was trimmed by 5 bases and V by 5 bases; bases with no gene match: 5. This CDR3 is 13 amino acids long. CDR3 sequence (DNA): TGTGCCAGCAGTCCCAGGACAGGGCACGAGCAGTACGTC. Translation: CASSPRTGHEQYV.

This chain links TRBV7-2 with TRBJ2-2; a weak D match, TRBD1 (5 bases). The CDR3 is made up of 16 amino acids. V lost 2 bases to trimming and J lost 4 bases, with 14 bases between them. Germline CDR1 is SGHTA and CDR2 is FQGNSA. The chain's CDR3 is CASSLLLGRGTGELFF. The CDR3 DNA follows: TGTGCCAGCAGCTTACTCTTGGGGCGAGGCACCGGGGAGCTGTTTTTT. The whole variable domain, filled in from reference TRBV7-2 and TRBJ2-2, reads GAGVSQSPSNKVTEKGKDVELRCDPISGHTALYWYRQSLGQGLEFLIYFQGNSAPDKSGLPSDRFSAERTGGSVSTLTIQRTQQEDSAVYLCASSLLLGRGTGELFFGEGSRLTVL.

The CDR3 reads CASSGDRERLHYGYTF. The CDR3, as DNA: TGTGCCAGCAGCGGAGACAGGGAGAGGTTACACTATGGCTACACCTTC. The chain has TRBV9 and TRBJ1-2; 7 bases line up with TRBD1. Germline values: CDR1 SGDLS, CDR2 YYNGEE. With 3 bases clipped from V and 3 bases from J, the junction kept 11 bases outside the gene matches. CDR3 length: 16 residues.

The chain has TRBV6-6 and TRBJ2-7; 7 positions agree with TRBD1. The trim removed 6 bases at V and 4 bases at J, leaving 6 bases unmatched. The V gene's germline CDR1 is MNHNY and CDR2 SVGAGI (reference sequence). CDR3 size: 13 residues. The CDR3 DNA is TGTGCCAGCAGGTCCGGGACAGTTTACGAGCAGTACTTC. Amino acid sequence: CASRSGTVYEQYF.

J is TRBJ2-7 and V is TRBV30, with 9 bases fitting TRBD2. Looked up from germline, CDR1 is GTSNPN and CDR2 is SVGIG (reference sequence). With V trimmed by 3 bases and J by 2 bases, 8 bases remained unmatched. This CDR3 contains 15 residues. The DNA of the CDR3 is TGTGCCTGGAGAGCAAATAGCGGGAGCCCCTACGAGCAGTACTTC. Its translation is CAWRANSGSPYEQYF. Drawing the rest from reference TRBV30 and TRBJ2-7, the complete variable domain is SQTIHQWPATLVQPVGSPLSLECTVEGTSNPNLYWYRQAAGRGLQLLFYSVGIGQISSEVPQNLSASRPQDRQFILSSKKLLLSDSGFYLCAWRANSGSPYEQYFGPGTRLTVT.

CDR3 loop: CASSLADNYGYTF. In nucleotides, the CDR3 is TGCGCCAGCAGCTTGGCAGATAACTATGGCTACACCTTC. This chain connects TRBV5-1 to TRBJ1-2, with unresolved D. The germline V and J ends were trimmed by 0 bases and 1 base, with 4 bases remaining between them. This CDR3 is 13 amino acids long. Germline V gene lookup returns CDR1 SGHRS and CDR2 YFSETQ.

This CDR3 is CATRGEGAVVTEAFF. The CDR3 DNA reads as TGTGCCACCCGGGGTGAGGGGGCCGTCGTCACTGAAGCTTTCTTT. The V gene is TRBV6-1, the J gene TRBJ1-1, with 7 bases aligning to TRBD1. This CDR3 spans 15 amino acids. CDR1 and CDR2 (germline): MNHNS, SASEGT. The J segment lost 4 bases and the V segment lost 10 bases, leaving 15 bases of the junction unmatched.

This sequence joins TRBV7-2 and TRBJ2-7, with TRBD2 identical over 13 bases. The CDR3 has 15 residues. Germline V lookup: CDR1 SGHTA, CDR2 FQGNSA. Trimming removed 5 bases from V and 7 bases from J; junction bases left unmatched: 8. CDR3 loop: CASSPRTSGSYEQYF. The CDR3, as DNA: TGTGCCAGCAGCCCACGGACTAGCGGGAGTTATGAGCAGTACTTC. The full variable domain, with the rest looked up from reference TRBV7-2 and TRBJ2-7, is GAGVSQSPSNKVTEKGKDVELRCDPISGHTALYWYRQSLGQGLEFLIYFQGNSAPDKSGLPSDRFSAERTGGSVSTLTIQRTQQEDSAVYLCASSPRTSGSYEQYFGPGTRLTVT.